This T cell receptor (beta chain) is from a study of blood T cell repertoires in COVID-19. Looking at the study overall: Nucleic acid was either cDNA or gDNA, and it came from T cells, B-cell-depleted T cells, or PBMCs.

In the source study's methods: Estimation of nucleated cell counts relied on the amplification of reference gene primers. Clones were sequenced by immunoSEQ multiplex PCR, and TCRdb holds only the in-frame ones, with some missing. V, J and clone size were drawn from that table, and D and trimming were deduced from the DNA. This sample has more than 200,000 clones, with 65% to 90% found just once. The specimen sequenced was peripheral blood. The clonotype was recovered from a man older than 75 with acute or convalescent COVID-19.

CDR3 protein: CASSQGYQGFTNEKLFF. DNA of the CDR3: TGTGCCAGCAGCCAAGGGTATCAGGGGTTTACTAATGAAAAACTGTTTTTT. The chain recombines TRBV4-2 with TRBJ1-4, with a possible D match to TRBD1 (6 bases). V was trimmed by 1 base and J by 2 bases, leaving 14 bases between them. The CDR3 spans 17 residues. Germline-derived CDR1 and CDR2 are LGHNA and YNFKEQ.